This T cell receptor beta chain comes out of a study of T cell changes during pregnancy in multiple sclerosis. TCRdb's copy holds only in-frame clones and misses some; the assay was immunoSEQ multiplex PCR. The sample yields roughly 40,000 clones, roughly 92% seen once. V shed 0 bases and J 10 bases; nucleotides not matched to a gene: 14. CDR3 length: 18 amino acids. CDR1 and CDR2 (germline): SGHVS, FNYEAQ. The source was CD4+ T cells from peripheral blood mononuclear cells, collected before pregnancy. The source is a female donor with multiple sclerosis, enrolled in a pregnancy study. V gene TRBV7-6 combines with J gene TRBJ2-1; 11 bases agree with TRBD2. This CDR3 reads CASSLAPLLAGEPAEQFF. In DNA form, the CDR3 reads TGTGCCAGCAGCTTAGCCCCGTTACTAGCGGGAGAACCTGCAGAGCAGTTCTTC.